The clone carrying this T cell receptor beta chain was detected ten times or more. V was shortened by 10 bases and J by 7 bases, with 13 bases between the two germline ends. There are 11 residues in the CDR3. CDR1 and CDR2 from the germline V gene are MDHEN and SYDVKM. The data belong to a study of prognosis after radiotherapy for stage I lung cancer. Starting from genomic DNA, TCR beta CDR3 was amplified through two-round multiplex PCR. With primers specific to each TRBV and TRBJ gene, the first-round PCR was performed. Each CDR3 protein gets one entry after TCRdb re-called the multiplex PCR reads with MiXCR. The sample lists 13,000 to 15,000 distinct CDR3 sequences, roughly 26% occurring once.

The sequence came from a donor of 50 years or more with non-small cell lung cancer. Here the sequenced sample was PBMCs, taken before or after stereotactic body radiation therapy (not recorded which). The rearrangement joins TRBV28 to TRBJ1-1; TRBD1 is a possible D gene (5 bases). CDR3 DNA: TGTGCCACTATGGGGGGGGATGAAGCTTTCTTT. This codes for CATMGGDEAFF.